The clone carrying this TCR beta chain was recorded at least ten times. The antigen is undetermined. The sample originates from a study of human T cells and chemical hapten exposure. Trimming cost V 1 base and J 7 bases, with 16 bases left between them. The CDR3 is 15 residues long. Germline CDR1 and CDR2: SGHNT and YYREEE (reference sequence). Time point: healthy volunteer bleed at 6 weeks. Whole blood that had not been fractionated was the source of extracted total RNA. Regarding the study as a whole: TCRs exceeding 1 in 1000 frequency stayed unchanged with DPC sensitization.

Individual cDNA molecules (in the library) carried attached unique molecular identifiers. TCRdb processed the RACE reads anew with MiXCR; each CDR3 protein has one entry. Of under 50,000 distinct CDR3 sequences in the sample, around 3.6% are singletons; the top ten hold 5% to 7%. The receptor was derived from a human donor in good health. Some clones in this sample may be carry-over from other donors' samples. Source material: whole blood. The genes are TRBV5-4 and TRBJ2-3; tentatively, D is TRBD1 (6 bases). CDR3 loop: CASSLRTDHINTQYF. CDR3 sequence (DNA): TGTGCCAGCAGCTTGAGGACAGACCACATAAATACGCAGTATTTT.